This T cell receptor beta chain is drawn from a study of T cell changes during pregnancy in multiple sclerosis. Data came from immunoSEQ multiplex PCR; TCRdb stores just in-frame clones and leaves some out. The sample consists of under 110,000 clones, roughly nine tenths of them appearing once. Germline lookup yields CDR1 LNHNV and CDR2 YYDKDF (reference sequence). There are 14 residues in the CDR3. V was cut by 1 base and J by 1 base, with 7 bases left in between. The clonotype was recovered from a female donor with multiple sclerosis, enrolled in a pregnancy study. The genes are TRBV15 and TRBJ1-2, with D tentatively TRBD1 (5 bases). The sample here was peripheral blood, taken before pregnancy. The CDR3 bases are TGTGCCACCAGCAGAGGGGACTTTAACTATGGCTACACCTTC. Protein: CATSRGDFNYGYTF.